Presented here are 23 T cell receptor beta chains from one specimen sequenced in a study of technical replicates of blood from a few donors. Generated by immunoSEQ multiplex PCR, the TCRdb table keeps only in-frame clones and is missing some. Of 65,000 to 90,000 clones listed, more than 85% are singletons. Sequenced sample: T cells isolated from PBMCs. Every receptor here comes from a human donor in good health.

The CDR3 nucleotides read TGTGCCAGCAGCCGAAGACAGGACTTCTACGAGCAGTACTTC. Translation: CASSRRQDFYEQYF. The chain couples TRBV6-5 to TRBJ2-7, with a tentative D call TRBD1 (6 bases). The CDR3 covers 14 residues. The ends were cut back, 6 bases at V and 3 bases at J, with 15 bases in the middle. The germline CDR1 and CDR2 sequences are MNHEY and SVGAGI.

This chain uses TRBV7-9 with TRBJ2-7, with D maybe TRBD1 (6 bases). V gave up 5 bases and J gave up 1 base, with 18 bases separating them. Germline lookup yields CDR1 SEHNR and CDR2 FQNEAQ (reference sequence). The CDR3 loop spans 16 amino acids. The CDR3 region has the DNA TGTGCCAGCAGCCCCACCCCACAGGGTCGGTCCTACGAGCAGTACTTC. Protein sequence: CASSPTPQGRSYEQYF.

The chain links TRBV28 to TRBJ1-5; D possibly corresponds to TRBD1 (5 bases). Germline loops: CDR1 MDHEN, CDR2 SYDVKM. V lost 3 bases and J 5 bases, leaving 8 bases between the germline ends. The CDR3 has 13 residues. The CDR3 loop is CASSFPGDQPQHF. The CDR3 bases are TGTGCCAGCAGTTTTCCGGGGGATCAGCCCCAGCATTTT. The whole variable domain, filled in from reference TRBV28 and TRBJ1-5, reads DVKVTQSSRYLVKRTGEKVFLECVQDMDHENMFWYRQDPGLGLRLIYFSYDVKMKEKGDIPEGYSVSREKKERFSLILESASTNQTSMYLCASSFPGDQPQHFGDGTRLSIL.

The V and J genes are TRBV11-3 and TRBJ1-3; TRBD1 might be the D (6 bases). The CDR3 totals 14 residues. Germline CDR1 reads SGHNT; CDR2 reads YENEEA. V gave up 5 bases and J gave up 4 bases, with 12 bases separating them. CDR3: CASSQTGLGNTIYF. In nucleotides, the CDR3 is TGTGCCAGCAGCCAAACAGGGTTAGGAAACACCATATATTTT.

The V call is TRBV7-6, the J call TRBJ2-1, with D tentatively TRBD2 (7 bases). V was trimmed by 4 bases and J by 8 bases, leaving 12 bases between them. CDR1 is SGHVS and CDR2 is FNYEAQ in the germline V gene. The CDR3 loop spans 13 amino acids. This CDR3 is CASSSRGGHEQFF. CDR3 DNA sequence: TGTGCCAGCAGCTCTAGGGGGGGCCATGAGCAGTTCTTC.

The chain has TRBV27 and TRBJ2-2; D unclear. CDR1 and CDR2 from the germline V gene are MNHEY and SMNVEV (reference sequence). V was pared by 5 bases and J by 8 bases, with 9 bases between. The CDR3 length is 12 residues. The DNA of the CDR3 is TGTGCCAGCAGTCCGGTCGCGGGGGAGCTGTTTTTT. It yields the protein CASSPVAGELFF.

V and J are TRBV5-5 and TRBJ1-2, with D possibly matching TRBD1 (5 bases). Germline V gene data show CDR1 as SGHKS and CDR2 as YYEKEE (reference sequence). V was clipped by 0 bases and J by 8 bases, with 11 bases between them. The CDR3 is 13 residues long. The DNA for the CDR3 is TGTGCCAGCAGCTTGGCACAGGAGAGGGGCTACACCTTC. The encoded protein is CASSLAQERGYTF.

J is TRBJ1-2 and V is TRBV7-9; D possibly corresponds to TRBD1 (5 bases). This CDR3 spans 15 amino acids. Between the trimmed V and J ends, which lost 1 base and 4 bases, there was a span of 13 bases. CDR1 is SEHNR and CDR2 is FQNEAQ in the germline V gene (reference sequence). CDR3 loop: CASSLGAGYGYGYTF. CDR3 bases: TGTGCCAGCAGCTTAGGGGCAGGGTACGGCTATGGCTACACCTTC.

J is TRBJ1-5 and V is TRBV14; the D is unclear. Germline CDR1 is SGHDN and CDR2 is FVKESK. Trimming took 1 base from V and 6 from J, leaving 7 bases between them. This CDR3 is 13 amino acids long. CDR3 sequence reads: CASSQGEFQPQHF. DNA for the CDR3: TGTGCCAGCAGCCAAGGAGAATTTCAGCCCCAGCATTTT.

V gene TRBV19 combines with J gene TRBJ2-3; 13 bases line up with TRBD2. Per germline, CDR1 LNHDA and CDR2 SQIVND (reference sequence). V was pared by 11 bases and J by 3 bases, with 5 bases of the junction left unmatched. The length of the CDR3 is 14 residues. As DNA, the CDR3 is TGTGCCGGCAGGACTAGCGGGAGAACAGATACGCAGTATTTT. It codes for CAGRTSGRTDTQYF. The variable domain in full, completed from reference TRBV19 and TRBJ2-3, reads DGGITQSPKYLFRKEGQNVTLSCEQNLNHDAMYWYRQDPGQGLRLIYYSQIVNDFQKGDIAEGYSVSREKKESFPLTVTSAQKNPTAFYLCAGRTSGRTDTQYFGPGTRLTVL.

The V call is TRBV5-1, the J call TRBJ2-3; D is ambiguous. The CDR3 runs to 13 residues. Between the trimmed V and J ends, which lost 4 bases and 1 base, there was a span of 7 bases. Germline-derived CDR1 and CDR2 are SGHRS and YFSETQ. The CDR3: CASSEAGTDTQYF. The CDR3 DNA follows: TGCGCCAGCAGCGAGGCCGGCACAGATACGCAGTATTTT.

This clone was picked up one time. The chain joins TRBV7-6 to TRBJ2-7; 14 nucleotides line up with TRBD2. The CDR3 extends over 17 amino acids. Germline CDR1 reads SGHVS; CDR2 reads FNYEAQ. The J segment lost 7 bases and the V segment lost 2 bases, leaving 10 bases of the junction unmatched. CDR3 sequence reads: CASSLRQGLAGAGEQYF. In DNA form, the CDR3 reads TGTGCCAGCAGCTTACGCCAGGGACTAGCGGGAGCTGGTGAGCAGTACTTC.

This clone was seen a few times. The chain combines TRBV2 with TRBJ1-1, with TRBD1 matching over 10 bases. The ends lost 6 bases at V and 10 bases at J; junction bases unmatched: 8. This CDR3 is 13 amino acids long. The germline V gene has CDR1 SNHLY and CDR2 FYNNEI. CDR3 in amino acids: CASSRLGTGVAFF. As DNA, the CDR3 is TGTGCCAGCAGCAGGCTGGGGACAGGGGTAGCTTTCTTT.

The J gene is TRBJ1-2, the V gene TRBV11-3; no clear D. The V gene's germline CDR1 is SGHNT and CDR2 YENEEA. V lost 5 bases and J lost 0, with 4 bases in between. This CDR3 spans 12 amino acids. CDR3 protein: CASSQTNYGYTF. For the CDR3, the DNA is TGTGCCAGCAGCCAGACTAACTATGGCTACACCTTC. The entire variable domain, with the rest obtained from reference TRBV11-3 and TRBJ1-2, is as follows: EAGVVQSPRYKIIEKKQPVAFWCNPISGHNTLYWYLQNLGQGPELLIRYENEEAVDDSQLPKDRFSAERLKGVDSTLKIQPAELGDSAVYLCASSQTNYGYTFGSGTRLTVV.

The chain has TRBV4-1 and TRBJ2-4; tentatively, D is TRBD1 (6 bases). Trimming took 4 bases from V and 0 from J, leaving 10 bases between them. CDR1 and CDR2 from the germline V gene are MGHRA and YSYEKL. The CDR3 is 15 residues long. The CDR3: CASSPTGEAKNIQYF. Here the CDR3 DNA reads TGCGCCAGCAGCCCGACAGGAGAAGCCAAAAACATTCAGTACTTC.

The chain employs TRBV18 and TRBJ2-7; no definite D call. CDR3 length equals 14 residues. Germline V lookup: CDR1 KGHSH, CDR2 LQKENI. Trimming left V 0 bases short and J 3 bases short, with 9 bases between. Written as DNA, the CDR3 is TGTGCCAGCTCACCACCGTTCCGGGTCTACGAGCAGTACTTC. Its protein product is CASSPPFRVYEQYF.

The V and J genes are TRBV10-1 and TRBJ2-4, with 9 bases fitting TRBD1. The CDR3 covers 16 residues. The germline V gene encodes CDR1 WNHNN and CDR2 SYGVQD (reference sequence). Unmatched junction bases numbered 8, after V lost 3 bases and J lost 5 bases. CDR3: CASSEGGTGSENIQYF. DNA of the CDR3: TGCGCCAGCAGTGAAGGAGGGACAGGGAGCGAAAACATTCAGTACTTC.

CDR3: CASSSTYEQYF. Here the CDR3 DNA reads TGTGCCAGCAGCTCCACCTACGAGCAGTACTTC. The chain joins TRBV11-1 to TRBJ2-7; D not resolved. V shed 4 bases and J shed 2 bases, with 3 bases lying between them. Looked up from germline, CDR1 is SGHAT and CDR2 is FQDESV (reference sequence). CDR3 length: 11 amino acids.

This chain connects TRBV28 to TRBJ1-4, with 12 bases aligning to TRBD1. The V gene's germline CDR1 is MDHEN and CDR2 SYDVKM. V dropped 8 bases and J dropped 7; count of bases not matched to a gene: 2. This CDR3 spans 13 amino acids. CDR3 amino acids: CASGDRGPEKLFF. The CDR3 DNA reads TGTGCCAGCGGGGACAGGGGGCCTGAAAAACTGTTTTTT.

The rearrangement uses TRBV4-1 and TRBJ2-5; no clear D. This CDR3 is 11 amino acids long. The V end was cut by 5 bases, the J end by 7 bases, with 8 bases between. Germline V gene sequence: CDR1 MGHRA, CDR2 YSYEKL. The DNA for the CDR3 is TGCGCCAGCAGCTCCCTACGGACCCAGTACTTC. Its protein is CASSSLRTQYF.

The V call is TRBV5-6, the J call TRBJ2-5; 7 nucleotides match TRBD1. The CDR3 totals 15 residues. The germline V gene encodes CDR1 SGHDT and CDR2 YYEEEE. Unmatched junction bases numbered 14, after V lost 3 bases and J lost 9 bases. In DNA, the CDR3 is TGTGCCAGCAGCTCTACCGACAGGACCCAGGGGGCCCAGTACTTC. Translation: CASSSTDRTQGAQYF.

This sequence joins TRBV6-5 and TRBJ2-2; 7 bases map to TRBD2. V shed 1 base, J shed 5 bases, and the junction held 1 base outside the gene matches. Germline CDR1 and CDR2: MNHEY and SVGAGI. CDR3 size: 14 residues. CDR3 sequence: CASSYFGGTGELFF. CDR3 in DNA: TGTGCCAGCAGTTACTTCGGGGGGACCGGGGAGCTGTTTTTT.

This chain uses TRBV12-5 with TRBJ1-5; D unclear. CDR1 is LGHNT and CDR2 is FRNRAP in the germline V gene. V was pared by 0 bases and J by 0 bases, with 18 bases between. This CDR3 is built from 19 residues. The DNA of the CDR3 is TGTGCTAGTGGTTTGGTCGGTGCCGGGGTCCTCTATAGCAATCAGCCCCAGCATTTT. Residues: CASGLVGAGVLYSNQPQHF.